The next 20 T cell receptor beta chains were all read from a single sample in a study of T cells after yellow fever vaccination. TCRdb re-analysed the 5' RACE reads in MiXCR, keeping a single row per CDR3 protein. In the table there are 200,000 to 300,000 distinct CDR3 sequences, over 10% of which are singletons. Material: CD4+ T cells sorted from PBMCs, obtained 45 days after the yellow fever booster vaccination. The receptors here all came from a man aged 25 to 40 who received the YFV17D yellow fever vaccine.

The CDR3 sequence is CASSLEGGLAGAGELFF. DNA of the CDR3: TGTGCCAGCAGCTTAGAAGGGGGACTAGCGGGAGCCGGGGAGCTGTTTTTT. V gene TRBV11-2 combines with J gene TRBJ2-2, with 14 positions matching TRBD2. This CDR3 contains 17 residues. Germline CDR1 and CDR2: SGHAT and FQNNGV. J gave up 6 bases and V 0 bases, and 3 bases lay outside the gene matches.

This clonotype was seen many times. J is TRBJ2-1 and V is TRBV5-1; D is perhaps TRBD2 (6 bases). V dropped 3 bases and J dropped 3 bases, with 13 bases sitting between them. The CDR3 consists of 15 residues. Germline V gene lookup returns CDR1 SGHRS and CDR2 YFSETQ. The CDR3 reads CASSSQRASYNEQFF. For the CDR3, the DNA is TGCGCCAGCAGCTCCCAGCGGGCCAGCTACAATGAGCAGTTCTTC.

This clonotype was found a few times. This rearrangement joins TRBV3-1 to TRBJ2-4; possibly TRBD1 for D (5 bases). Per germline, CDR1 LGHDT and CDR2 YNNKEL (reference sequence). V shed 7 bases and J shed 6 bases, with 13 bases lying between them. The CDR3 runs 13 residues. The chain's CDR3 is CASTSGRGNIQYF. The CDR3 bases are TGTGCCAGCACTTCAGGGCGTGGAAACATTCAGTACTTC.

The chain employs TRBV5-1 and TRBJ2-7; TRBD2 is a possible D gene (6 bases). From germline, CDR1 is SGHRS and CDR2 YFSETQ. This CDR3 is 16 amino acids long. V lost 4 bases, J lost 0 bases, and 17 bases lay in between. The CDR3 bases are TGCGCCAGCAGCGGCTCCGGGACTCTGAGCTCCTACGAGCAGTACTTC. It yields the protein CASSGSGTLSSYEQYF. The variable domain in full, completed from reference TRBV5-1 and TRBJ2-7, reads KAGVTQTPRYLIKTRGQQVTLSCSPISGHRSVSWYQQTPGQGLQFLFEYFSETQRNKGNFPGRFSGRQFSNSRSEMNVSTLELGDSALYLCASSGSGTLSSYEQYFGPGTRLTVT.

This CDR3 reads CAWSVRTGQPQHF. The CDR3 nucleotides read TGTGCCTGGAGTGTTCGTACTGGACAGCCCCAGCATTTT. V gene TRBV30 combines with J gene TRBJ1-5, with D unresolved. Trimming cost V 0 bases and J 7 bases, with 10 bases left between them. Germline V gene data show CDR1 as GTSNPN and CDR2 as SVGIG (reference sequence). The CDR3 sequence is 13 residues long.

There are a few counts of this clonotype. The rearrangement uses TRBV29-1 and TRBJ2-6; maybe TRBD1 (6 bases). V was shortened by 6 bases and J by 4 bases, with 16 bases between the two germline ends. Germline V lookup: CDR1 SQVTM, CDR2 ANQGSEA. The CDR3 consists of 15 residues. CDR3 amino acids: CSVVKQGSGANVLTF. CDR3 nucleotide sequence: TGCAGCGTAGTGAAACAGGGTTCCGGGGCCAACGTCCTGACTTTC.

This clonotype was observed many times. V is TRBV29-1 and J is TRBJ2-5; 7 nucleotides line up with TRBD1. Germline V gene data show CDR1 as SQVTM and CDR2 as ANQGSEA. The CDR3 is 12 amino acids. With V trimmed by 3 bases and J by 7 bases, 5 bases remained unmatched. This CDR3 is CSVDRQGSTQYF. The CDR3 DNA reads TGCAGCGTTGATAGACAGGGATCGACCCAGTACTTC.

Only a few counts were recorded for this clonotype. The chain employs TRBV7-2 and TRBJ2-4; a weak D match, TRBD2 (7 bases). Germline values: CDR1 SGHTA, CDR2 FQGNSA. V gave up 1 base and J gave up 8 bases, with 12 bases separating them. This CDR3 is built from 14 residues. CDR3: CASSLVAGADIQYF. CDR3 DNA sequence: TGTGCCAGCAGCTTAGTGGCGGGGGCCGACATTCAGTACTTC.

This clonotype was counted many times. The V and J genes are TRBV6-5 and TRBJ2-7; D may be TRBD1 (6 bases). Germline V gene data show CDR1 as MNHEY and CDR2 as SVGAGI. The CDR3 has 13 amino acids. Trimming removed 6 bases from V and 3 bases from J, with 12 bases in between. CDR3 coding DNA: TGTGCCAGCAGGAGAGGGGACAACTACGAGCAGTACTTC. The encoded protein is CASRRGDNYEQYF.

The V and J genes are TRBV12-3 or TRBV12-4 and TRBJ2-1; a weak D match, TRBD2 (6 bases). The CDR3 loop spans 16 amino acids. The V end lost 3 bases, the J end lost 3 bases, and 15 bases lay between the germline ends. CDR3 DNA sequence: TGTGCCAGCAGTTTTTTGGCCTACGGGAGCTACAATGAGCAGTTCTTC. Its translation is CASSFLAYGSYNEQFF.

The chain combines TRBV6-6 with TRBJ2-1; D remains ambiguous. Trimming shortened V by 2 bases and J by 9 bases, and 8 bases separated the two germline ends. CDR1 and CDR2 from the germline V gene are MNHNY and SVGAGI (reference sequence). The CDR3 has 12 residues. The DNA for the CDR3 is TGTGCCAGCAGTTACCCTAGGCCTGAGCAGTTCTTC. Amino acids: CASSYPRPEQFF.

This clonotype was counted between two and nine times. This sequence joins TRBV7-6 and TRBJ2-5; D assignment may be TRBD1 or TRBD2 (5 bases each). The germline V gene has CDR1 SGHVS and CDR2 FNYEAQ. The CDR3 runs 15 residues. Trimming shortened V by 5 bases and J by 4 bases, and 17 bases separated the two germline ends. The DNA for the CDR3 is TGTGCCAGCAGCCCCTCCCTGGCTGGGGGAGAGACCCAGTACTTC. Translating it yields CASSPSLAGGETQYF.

This rearrangement joins TRBV29-1 to TRBJ2-5; possibly TRBD1 for D (5 bases). The V and J ends lost 4 bases and 2 bases respectively, with 11 bases between them. This CDR3 spans 13 amino acids. CDR1 and CDR2 from the germline V gene are SQVTM and ANQGSEA. CDR3 sequence (DNA): TGCAGCGTTGTGGGGCAGGGTCAAGAGACCCAGTACTTC. This sequence encodes CSVVGQGQETQYF.

In its sample, this clonotype was seen many times. The V gene is TRBV18, the J gene TRBJ1-5; no definite D call. CDR3 length: 14 residues. Germline values: CDR1 KGHSH, CDR2 LQKENI. V was trimmed by 3 bases and J by 0 bases, leaving 6 bases between them. The CDR3 DNA follows: TGTGCCAGCTCACCCGGTTCTAGCAATCAGCCCCAGCATTTT. This codes for CASSPGSSNQPQHF.

The rearrangement links TRBV30 to TRBJ2-3; a possible D gene is TRBD2 (5 bases). Germline V lookup: CDR1 GTSNPN, CDR2 SVGIG (reference sequence). Trimming removed 7 bases at V and 5 bases at J, with 19 bases between. The CDR3 length is 14 residues. The DNA for the CDR3 is TGTGCCTCCACGGACTCGACCAATGGAGATACGCAGTATTTT. Its translation is CASTDSTNGDTQYF.

The rearrangement links TRBV12-3 or TRBV12-4 to TRBJ1-3; D possibly corresponds to TRBD1 (6 bases). Trimming took off 7 bases at V and 4 bases at J, with 20 bases between the two ends. The CDR3 totals 16 residues. CDR3 DNA sequence: TGTGCCAGCAACCAGAGGGGGGGCTCCTACGGAAACACCATATATTTT. Translated, it gives CASNQRGGSYGNTIYF.

The chain combines TRBV24-1 with TRBJ2-1, with 7 bases lining up with TRBD2. CDR3 length: 19 residues. Germline CDR1 is KGHDR and CDR2 is SFDVKD. Losses at the gene ends were 3 bases for V and 0 bases for J; bases not matched to a gene: 13. The CDR3 here is CATSDRGRTRTSSYNEQFF. The CDR3 coding sequence is TGTGCCACCAGTGATCGGGGACGGACTAGGACCAGCTCCTACAATGAGCAGTTCTTC.

This clonotype was counted a few times. The chain joins TRBV7-6 to TRBJ2-6, with TRBD1 matching 10 bases. The J segment lost 3 bases and the V segment lost 5 bases, leaving 4 bases of the junction unmatched. Looked up from germline, CDR1 is SGHVS and CDR2 is FNYEAQ. The CDR3 length is 16 residues. In DNA, the CDR3 is TGTGCCAGCAGCCCGGACAGGGGGAGTGGGGCCAACGTCCTGACTTTC. Its translation is CASSPDRGSGANVLTF.

The chain is built from TRBV6-1 and TRBJ2-2, with 9 bases aligning to TRBD1. The V gene end was trimmed by 6 bases and the J gene end by 9 bases; junction bases not matched to a gene: 11. Germline CDR1 reads MNHNS; CDR2 reads SASEGT. CDR3 length equals 15 residues. The CDR3 DNA reads as TGTGCCAGCAGCTCCTTGACAGGGGGGTACCGGGAGCTGTTTTTT. Translating gives CASSSLTGGYRELFF.

The chain employs TRBV3-1 and TRBJ1-4, with a weak D call TRBD1 (5 bases). This CDR3 is built from 16 residues. Germline loops: CDR1 LGHDT, CDR2 YNNKEL (reference sequence). The V and J ends lost 4 bases and 6 bases respectively, with 18 bases between them. CDR3 region: CASSRGSGQGDEKLFF. Here the CDR3 DNA reads TGTGCCAGCAGCCGAGGGTCCGGTCAGGGTGATGAAAAACTGTTTTTT.